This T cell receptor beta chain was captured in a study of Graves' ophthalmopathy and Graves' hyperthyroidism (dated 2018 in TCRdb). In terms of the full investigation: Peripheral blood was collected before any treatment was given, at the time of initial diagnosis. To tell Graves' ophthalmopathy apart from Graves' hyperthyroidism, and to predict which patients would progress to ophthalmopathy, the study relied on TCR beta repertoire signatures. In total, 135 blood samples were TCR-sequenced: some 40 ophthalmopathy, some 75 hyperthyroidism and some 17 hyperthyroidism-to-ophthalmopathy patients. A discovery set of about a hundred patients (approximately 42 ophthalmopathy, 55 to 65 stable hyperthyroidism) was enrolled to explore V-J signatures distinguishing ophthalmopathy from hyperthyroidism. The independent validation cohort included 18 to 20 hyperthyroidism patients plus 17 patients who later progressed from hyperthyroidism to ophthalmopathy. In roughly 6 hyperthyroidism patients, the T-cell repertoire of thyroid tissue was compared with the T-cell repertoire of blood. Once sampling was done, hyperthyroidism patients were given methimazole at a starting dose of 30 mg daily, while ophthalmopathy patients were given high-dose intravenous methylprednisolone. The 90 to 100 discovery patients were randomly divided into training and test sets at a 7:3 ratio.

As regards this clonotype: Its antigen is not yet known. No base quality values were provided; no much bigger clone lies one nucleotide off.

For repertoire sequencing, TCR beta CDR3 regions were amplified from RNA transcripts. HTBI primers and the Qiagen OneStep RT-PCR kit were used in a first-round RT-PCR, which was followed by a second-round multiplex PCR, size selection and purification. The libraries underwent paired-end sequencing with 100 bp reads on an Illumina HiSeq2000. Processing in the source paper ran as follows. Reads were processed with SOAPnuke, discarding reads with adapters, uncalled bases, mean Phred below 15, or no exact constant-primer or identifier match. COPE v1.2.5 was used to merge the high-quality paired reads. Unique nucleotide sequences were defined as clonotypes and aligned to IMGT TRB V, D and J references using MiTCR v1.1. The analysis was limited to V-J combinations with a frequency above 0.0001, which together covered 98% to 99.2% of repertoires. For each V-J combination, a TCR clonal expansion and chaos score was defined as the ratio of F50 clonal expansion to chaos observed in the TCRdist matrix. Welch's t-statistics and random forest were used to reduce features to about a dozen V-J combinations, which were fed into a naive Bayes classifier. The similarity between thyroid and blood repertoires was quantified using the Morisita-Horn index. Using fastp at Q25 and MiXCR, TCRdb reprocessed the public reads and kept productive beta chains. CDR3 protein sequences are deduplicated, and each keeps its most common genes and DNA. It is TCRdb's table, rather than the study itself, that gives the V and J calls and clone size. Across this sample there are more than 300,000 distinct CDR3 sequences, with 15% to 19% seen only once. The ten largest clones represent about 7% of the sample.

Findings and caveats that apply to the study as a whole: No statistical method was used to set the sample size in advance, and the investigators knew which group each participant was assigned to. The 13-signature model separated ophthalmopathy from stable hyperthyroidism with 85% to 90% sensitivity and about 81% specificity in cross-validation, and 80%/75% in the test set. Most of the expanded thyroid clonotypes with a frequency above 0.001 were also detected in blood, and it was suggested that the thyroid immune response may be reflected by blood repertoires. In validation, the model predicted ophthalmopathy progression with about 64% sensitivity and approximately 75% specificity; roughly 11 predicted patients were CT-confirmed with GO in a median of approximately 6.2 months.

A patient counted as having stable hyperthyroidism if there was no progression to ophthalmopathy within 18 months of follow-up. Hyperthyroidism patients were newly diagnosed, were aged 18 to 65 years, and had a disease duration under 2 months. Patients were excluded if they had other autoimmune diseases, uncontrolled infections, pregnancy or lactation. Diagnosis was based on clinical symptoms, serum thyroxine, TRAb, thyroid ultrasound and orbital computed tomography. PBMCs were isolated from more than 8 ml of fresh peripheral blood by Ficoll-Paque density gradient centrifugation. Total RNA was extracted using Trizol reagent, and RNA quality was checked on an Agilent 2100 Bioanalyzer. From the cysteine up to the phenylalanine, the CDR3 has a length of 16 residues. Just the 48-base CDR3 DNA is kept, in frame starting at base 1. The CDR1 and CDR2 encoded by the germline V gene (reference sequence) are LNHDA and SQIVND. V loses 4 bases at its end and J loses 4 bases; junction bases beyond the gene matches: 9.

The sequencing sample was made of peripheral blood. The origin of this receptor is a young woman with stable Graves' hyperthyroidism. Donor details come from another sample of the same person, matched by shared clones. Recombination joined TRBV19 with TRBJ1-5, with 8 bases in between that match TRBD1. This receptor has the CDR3 CASSSRQGKPNQPQHF. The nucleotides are TGTGCCAGTAGTAGCAGACAGGGGAAACCGAATCAGCCCCAGCATTTT.